These 14 T cell receptor beta chains came from one sample sequenced in a study of blood T cell repertoires in COVID-19. Libraries were prepared by immunoSEQ multiplex PCR; TCRdb keeps only in-frame clonotypes and omits some of them. The sample has roughly 150,000 clones; around 80% are singletons. The material sequenced was peripheral blood. The receptors here all came from a woman aged 50 to 65 with acute or convalescent COVID-19.

V and J are TRBV28 and TRBJ1-2; D not resolved. The CDR3 length is 16 residues. Between the trimmed V and J ends, which lost 1 base and 2 bases, there was a span of 14 bases. Germline V gene lookup returns CDR1 MDHEN and CDR2 SYDVKM. CDR3 DNA sequence: TGTGCCAGCAGTTTATCGGGGATAGGAGTCAACTATGGCTACACCTTC. Its protein is CASSLSGIGVNYGYTF.

CDR3 sequence (DNA): TGTGCCACCAGCAGAGAAAGGGGCGGCTATGGCTACACCTTC. Translated: CATSRERGGYGYTF. The chain recombines TRBV15 with TRBJ1-2; a possible D gene is TRBD1 (5 bases). Germline CDR1 reads LNHNV; CDR2 reads YYDKDF (reference sequence). The V end lost 0 bases, the J end lost 4 bases, and 9 bases lay between the germline ends. CDR3 length equals 14 residues.

The chain employs TRBV29-1 and TRBJ2-5; 13 nucleotides agree with TRBD2. The CDR3 extends over 16 amino acids. V was pared by 5 bases and J by 1 base, with 7 bases of the junction left unmatched. The V gene's germline CDR1 is SQVTM and CDR2 ANQGSEA. CDR3: CSVSTSGRAPQETQYF. CDR3 in DNA: TGCAGCGTTTCTACTAGCGGGAGGGCCCCCCAAGAGACCCAGTACTTC.

This clone showed up just a few times. The chain combines TRBV12-3 or TRBV12-4 with TRBJ1-2; D unresolved. Trimming removed 3 bases at V and 4 bases at J, with 9 bases between. The CDR3 sequence is 13 residues long. The CDR3 DNA is TGTGCCAGCAGTTTGGCATCCTTCTATGGCTACACCTTC. Protein: CASSLASFYGYTF.

The chain carries TRBV28 and TRBJ2-7, with D possibly matching TRBD1 (5 bases). In germline, CDR1 is MDHEN, CDR2 SYDVKM. The V gene lost 9 bases and the J gene lost 4 bases, with 25 bases spanning the gap. The CDR3 extends over 16 amino acids. CDR3 nucleotides: TGTGCCAGACCGCCCCATTGGGTCGCACACAGGTACGAGCAGTACTTC. Translated, it gives CARPPHWVAHRYEQYF.

This chain joins TRBV28 and TRBJ2-1; 9 bases match TRBD2. Trimming removed 5 bases from V and 7 bases from J; junction bases left unmatched: 6. Germline values: CDR1 MDHEN, CDR2 SYDVKM. The CDR3 extends over 14 amino acids. The DNA for the CDR3 is TGTGCCAGCAGTCCCGGTAGCGGGAGAAATGAGCAGTTCTTC. This translates into CASSPGSGRNEQFF.

V gene TRBV6-5 combines with J gene TRBJ2-1, with TRBD2 matching 10 bases. Germline CDR1 MNHEY, CDR2 SVGAGI. CDR3 length: 15 amino acids. J gave up 7 bases and V 2 bases, and 5 bases lay outside the gene matches. The CDR3 DNA follows: TGTGCCAGCAGTTACGGGGCTAGCGGGAGAAATGAGCAGTTCTTC. Translation: CASSYGASGRNEQFF.

V and J are TRBV7-3 and TRBJ1-5; D is unresolved. V lost 1 base and J lost 6, with 7 bases in between. This CDR3 is built from 13 residues. CDR1 is SGHTA, CDR2 FQGTGA, per germline. CDR3 in DNA: TGTGCCAGCAGCTTAAACTTCACTCAGCCCCAGCATTTT. It encodes CASSLNFTQPQHF.

The chain carries TRBV11-3 and TRBJ1-1; 8 nucleotides line up with TRBD1. V lost 5 bases and J lost 1; bases outside the gene matches: 3. The CDR3 contains 14 residues. The germline V gene encodes CDR1 SGHNT and CDR2 YENEEA. Written as DNA, the CDR3 is TGTGCCAGCAGCCCAGGGGGCTCGAACACTGAAGCTTTCTTT. Translated: CASSPGGSNTEAFF.

The gene calls are TRBV4-3 and TRBJ2-2; D might be TRBD2 (6 bases). CDR1 LGHNA and CDR2 YSLEER come from the germline V gene. The CDR3 length is 17 residues. V lost 0 bases and J 2 bases, leaving 13 bases between the germline ends. The CDR3 bases are TGCGCCAGCAGCCAAGATATGGGAGGTCGAAACACCGGGGAGCTGTTTTTT. Translating gives CASSQDMGGRNTGELFF.

The rearrangement links TRBV7-2 to TRBJ2-7; 8 nucleotides agree with TRBD2. Germline values: CDR1 SGHTA, CDR2 FQGNSA. V lost 2 bases and J lost 0; bases outside the gene matches: 3. The CDR3 contains 15 residues. CDR3 loop: CASSLYRGGSYEQYF. In nucleotides, the CDR3 is TGTGCCAGCAGCTTATACCGGGGGGGCTCCTACGAGCAGTACTTC.

The rearrangement links TRBV4-3 to TRBJ2-2; possible D gene TRBD2, 5 bases. V lost 6 bases and J lost 0, with 8 bases in between. This CDR3 has 14 residues. Per the germline V gene, CDR1 is LGHNA and CDR2 is YSLEER. The CDR3 is CASRAVANTGELFF. CDR3 nucleotide sequence: TGCGCCAGCAGAGCGGTTGCGAACACCGGGGAGCTGTTTTTT.

V is TRBV11-2 and J is TRBJ2-1; 8 bases align to TRBD2. The CDR3 contains 16 residues. V was clipped by 5 bases and J by 7 bases; unmatched bases: 13. The germline V gene has CDR1 SGHAT and CDR2 FQNNGV. The CDR3 DNA follows: TGTGCCAGCAGCAGAGCCCTCGGGAGGGCGTTTAATGAGCAGTTCTTC. This sequence encodes CASSRALGRAFNEQFF.

V usage is TRBV12-3 or TRBV12-4 and J usage is TRBJ1-5; D ambiguous. The CDR3 length is 13 residues. The V end lost 3 bases, the J end lost 4 bases, and 7 bases lay between the germline ends. In DNA form, the CDR3 reads TGTGCCAGCAGTTTTCGCCTAAATCAGCCCCAGCATTTT. As protein: CASSFRLNQPQHF.